The 21 T cell receptor beta chains presented below share a single source sample, sequenced in a study of HIV-infected patients and healthy controls. The repertoire came from unfractionated whole blood and reflected all unsorted peripheral T cells. Alpha and beta constant-region primers primed reverse transcription of about 500 ng RNA. Separate chain-specific third strand synthesis with multiplexing indices produced the alpha and beta libraries. TCRdb ran MiXCR on the 5' RACE reads and lists one entry per CDR3 protein. The sample has some 3,500 distinct CDR3 sequences; roughly 22% are singletons. The input for sequencing was blood, taken before antiretroviral therapy. These receptors all stem from an adult with HIV infection.

This clonotype was seen more than once but under ten times. The CDR3 loop reads CASSSTSSTDTQYF. The CDR3 nucleotides read TGCGCCAGCAGCTCGACTTCTAGCACAGATACGCAGTATTTT. The chain is built from TRBV5-1 and TRBJ2-3, with unresolved D. This CDR3 region has 14 residues. The germline V and J ends were trimmed by 3 bases and 0 bases, with 8 bases remaining between them. Germline loops: CDR1 SGHRS, CDR2 YFSETQ.

CDR3 coding DNA: TGCAGCGTTGGTGGTAACAATCAGCCCCAGCATTTT. Encoded protein: CSVGGNNQPQHF. This chain links TRBV29-1 with TRBJ1-5, with D unclear. CDR1 is SQVTM and CDR2 is ANQGSEA in the germline V gene. Trimming cost V 4 bases and J 3 bases, with 7 bases left between them. This CDR3 spans 12 amino acids.

This chain connects TRBV12-3 or TRBV12-4 to TRBJ1-1; possible D gene TRBD1, 6 bases. The CDR3 is 14 residues long. The V and J ends lost 9 bases and 0 bases respectively, with 14 bases between them. The CDR3 coding sequence is TGTGCCAGAACCTCCGACAGGATGAACACTGAAGCTTTCTTT. Amino acids: CARTSDRMNTEAFF.

The V call is TRBV20-1, the J call TRBJ1-2; D unresolved. Trimming took 0 bases from V and 4 from J, leaving 18 bases between them. There are 16 residues in the CDR3. Germline V gene sequence: CDR1 DFQATT, CDR2 SNEGSKA (reference sequence). The CDR3 loop reads CSARDLRGGIFYGYTF. In nucleotides, the CDR3 is TGCAGTGCTAGAGATCTGCGGGGAGGGATTTTCTATGGCTACACCTTC.

By its share, this clonotype is medium-sized. V gene TRBV7-2 combines with J gene TRBJ2-1, with TRBD1 matching over 8 bases. From germline, CDR1 is SGHTA and CDR2 FQGNSA. The J segment lost 8 bases and the V segment lost 1 base, leaving 10 bases of the junction unmatched. This CDR3 comprises 16 residues. CDR3 in DNA: TGTGCCAGCAGCTTAGGGTTTCAGGGGGCTGGCGATGAGCAGTTCTTC. Amino acids: CASSLGFQGAGDEQFF.

This clonotype is medium-sized in the sample. This chain joins TRBV4-3 and TRBJ2-5; no clear D. CDR1 is LGHNA and CDR2 is YSLEER in the germline V gene. CDR3 length equals 15 residues. V lost 1 base, J lost 4 bases, and 13 bases lay in between. This CDR3 reads CASSQGTFNGETQYF. The DNA of the CDR3 is TGCGCCAGCAGCCAAGGGACCTTTAATGGAGAGACCCAGTACTTC.

This clonotype turned up a few times. This rearrangement joins TRBV18 to TRBJ1-5, with TRBD1 matching over 7 bases. The trim removed 5 bases at V and 0 bases at J, leaving 10 bases unmatched. Germline assignment: CDR1 KGHSH and CDR2 LQKENI. The CDR3 is made up of 17 amino acids. The CDR3 spells CASSGTATVYSNQPQHF. The CDR3 DNA follows: TGTGCCAGCTCAGGGACAGCTACCGTCTATAGCAATCAGCCCCAGCATTTT. Based on the CDR3 plus reference TRBV18 and TRBJ1-5, the full variable domain is NAGVMQNPRHLVRRRGQEARLRCSPMKGHSHVYWYRQLPEEGLKFMVYLQKENIIDESGMPKERFSAEFPKEGPSILRIQQVVRGDSAAYFCASSGTATVYSNQPQHFGDGTRLSIL.

This clonotype was found a few times. The chain couples TRBV27 to TRBJ1-1, with TRBD1 identical over 9 bases. The CDR3 contains 17 residues. Unmatched junction bases numbered 17, after V lost 8 bases and J lost 4 bases. Germline values: CDR1 MNHEY, CDR2 SMNVEV (reference sequence). The CDR3 coding sequence is TGTGCCAGCTCCATAGGAAGGGAAAAGACAGGGGGCACTGAAGCTTTCTTT. Its protein product is CASSIGREKTGGTEAFF.

The V gene is TRBV18, the J gene TRBJ1-5, with D unclear. The CDR3 sequence is 13 residues long. The V end lost 3 bases, the J end lost 0 bases, and 3 bases lay between the germline ends. Germline lookup yields CDR1 KGHSH and CDR2 LQKENI. CDR3 in amino acids: CASSPSSNQPQHF. The CDR3 DNA follows: TGTGCCAGCTCACCGAGTAGCAATCAGCCCCAGCATTTT.

This sequence joins TRBV13 and TRBJ2-7; possible D gene TRBD2, 5 bases. Trimming cost V 3 bases and J 2 bases, with 11 bases left between them. The length of the CDR3 is 14 residues. CDR1 and CDR2 (germline): PRHDT, FYEKMQ (reference sequence). This CDR3 is CASSLAGLAYEQYF. CDR3 sequence (DNA): TGTGCCAGCAGCTTGGCCGGACTTGCCTACGAGCAGTACTTC.

This clonotype occurred a few times. The V and J genes are TRBV5-1 and TRBJ2-2; D might be TRBD2 (6 bases). The CDR3 consists of 14 residues. Germline V lookup: CDR1 SGHRS, CDR2 YFSETQ. Trimming removed 0 bases at V and 6 bases at J, with 9 bases between. DNA of the CDR3: TGCGCCAGCAGCTTGGAACTAGCCTCCGGGGAGCTGTTTTTT. Its protein product is CASSLELASGELFF.

This clonotype is labeled medium-sized. The chain employs TRBV7-3 and TRBJ2-3, with D perhaps TRBD2 (5 bases). CDR3 size: 15 residues. Trimming pared 5 bases from V and 5 bases from J, leaving 17 bases between. The germline gives CDR1 SGHTA, CDR2 FQGTGA. CDR3 protein: CASSPSGNRGDTQYF. CDR3 DNA: TGTGCCAGCAGCCCTTCGGGAAACCGGGGAGATACGCAGTATTTT.

The CDR3 loop reads CASSFRISSGAYETGELFF. CDR3 DNA sequence: TGTGCCAGCAGCTTCCGTATTTCTAGCGGGGCGTACGAAACCGGGGAGCTGTTTTTT. The chain is built from TRBV5-5 and TRBJ2-2; 9 bases are a match to TRBD2. The CDR3 has 19 residues. The V gene end was trimmed by 2 bases and the J gene end by 5 bases; junction bases not matched to a gene: 16. Per germline, CDR1 SGHKS and CDR2 YYEKEE (reference sequence).

This clonotype is medium-sized by share. The chain joins TRBV30 to TRBJ2-5, with 13 bases lining up with TRBD2. The germline V gene encodes CDR1 GTSNPN and CDR2 SVGIG (reference sequence). V trimming: 0 bases; J trimming: 4 bases; junction bases outside the gene matches: 14. CDR3 length: 19 amino acids. The CDR3 DNA follows: TGTGCCTGGAGTGTCCACCCGGGACTAGCGGGGTATCTACGAGAGACCCAGTACTTC. Translating gives CAWSVHPGLAGYLRETQYF.

This chain connects TRBV5-1 to TRBJ1-2; tentative D call: TRBD1 (5 bases). V was clipped by 0 bases and J by 8 bases, with 5 bases between them. Germline loops: CDR1 SGHRS, CDR2 YFSETQ. The CDR3 loop spans 11 amino acids. CDR3 amino acids: CASSLEGGYTF. CDR3 nucleotides: TGCGCCAGCAGCTTGGAGGGGGGCTACACCTTC. Full variable domain (remainder filled in from reference TRBV5-1 and TRBJ1-2): KAGVTQTPRYLIKTRGQQVTLSCSPISGHRSVSWYQQTPGQGLQFLFEYFSETQRNKGNFPGRFSGRQFSNSRSEMNVSTLELGDSALYLCASSLEGGYTFGSGTRLTVV.

This clonotype was counted between two and nine times. V usage is TRBV20-1 and J usage is TRBJ2-7; D is uncertain. Germline CDR1 DFQATT, CDR2 SNEGSKA (reference sequence). This CDR3 contains 15 residues. Trimming took 4 bases from V and 0 from J, leaving 16 bases between them. CDR3 sequence reads: CSAIPRTRDSYEQYF. For the CDR3, the DNA is TGCAGTGCTATCCCCAGGACGCGAGACTCCTACGAGCAGTACTTC.

This clonotype was counted only a few times. This chain uses TRBV7-2 with TRBJ2-1, with D perhaps being TRBD1 or TRBD2 (5 bases each). The germline gives CDR1 SGHTA, CDR2 FQGNSA. V was shortened by 2 bases and J by 4 bases, with 12 bases between the two germline ends. The length of the CDR3 is 15 residues. This CDR3 is CASSLSPGRYNEQFF. CDR3 sequence (DNA): TGTGCCAGCAGCTTAAGTCCAGGGAGATACAATGAGCAGTTCTTC.

This clonotype is classed as medium-sized. The V call is TRBV10-1, the J call TRBJ2-1; tentative D call: TRBD1 (6 bases). CDR3 length equals 12 residues. CDR1 and CDR2 from the germline V gene are WNHNN and SYGVQD (reference sequence). Trimming pared 4 bases from V and 10 bases from J, leaving 11 bases between. The CDR3, as DNA: TGCGCCAGCAGTGGGACAGCTCCCGAGCAGTTCTTC. The encoded protein is CASSGTAPEQFF.

The genes are TRBV29-1 and TRBJ2-3, with 8 bases matching TRBD1. The CDR3 spans 14 residues. Per germline, CDR1 SQVTM and CDR2 ANQGSEA. The V gene end was trimmed by 3 bases and the J gene end by 3 bases; junction bases not matched to a gene: 5. CDR3 nucleotide sequence: TGCAGCGTTGAGTACAGGGGGGTTACAGATACGCAGTATTTT. Its translation is CSVEYRGVTDTQYF.

By frequency in the sample, this clonotype is medium-sized. The chain recombines TRBV20-1 with TRBJ2-7; no firm D call. Germline V gene sequence: CDR1 DFQATT, CDR2 SNEGSKA (reference sequence). Trimming removed 0 bases from V and 6 bases from J, with 18 bases in between. The CDR3 is made up of 15 amino acids. CDR3: CSAREGPSVTGEQYF. The CDR3 coding sequence is TGCAGTGCTAGAGAAGGCCCCTCAGTAACCGGCGAGCAGTACTTC.

This chain joins TRBV6-5 and TRBJ2-7; D ambiguous. The CDR3 has 11 residues. Trimming removed 8 bases from V and 3 bases from J, with 8 bases in between. Germline CDR1 reads MNHEY; CDR2 reads SVGAGI. In DNA, the CDR3 is TGTGCCAGCGGCAGTCACTACGAGCAGTACTTC. Translation gives CASGSHYEQYF.